This T cell receptor (beta chain) was identified during a study of cytomegalovirus exposure and HLA in healthy donors. 60 Vbeta and 13 Jbeta primers were used in PCR. The repertoire was sequenced with immunoSEQ multiplex PCR; TCRdb's copy has only in-frame clones and lacks some. Of roughly 240,000 clones listed, roughly 73% were seen once; the top ten hold around 0.44%. This CDR3 is built from 14 residues. The germline CDR1 and CDR2 sequences are MDHEN and SYDVKM. The V and J ends lost 2 bases and 3 bases respectively, with 8 bases between them. The receptor comes from a boy younger than 18 in good health and CMV-seronegative. The rearrangement joins TRBV28 to TRBJ1-5; D is perhaps TRBD1 (5 bases). Sequencing was done on a sample of PBMCs. CDR3 DNA sequence: TGTGCCAGCAGTTTAGACAGCATCAATCAGCCCCAGCATTTT. Encoded protein: CASSLDSINQPQHF.